This entry concerns a single TCR beta chain. Under the authors' procedure: Quantification of nucleated cells was approximated via reference gene primer amplification. The assay was immunoSEQ multiplex PCR, and TCRdb's table has in-frame clones only and misses some. That table is the source of V, J and clone size, and D and trimming were worked out from the DNA. The sample carries more than 90,000 clones, approximately 84% recorded once. Germline V gene sequence: CDR1 MNHEY, CDR2 SMNVEV (reference sequence). The CDR3 runs 13 residues. Trimming left V 5 bases short and J 4 bases short, with 8 bases between. This entry belongs to a study of blood T cell repertoires in COVID-19. About the study: There were acute and convalescent COVID-19 samples, and they came from the United States, Italy and Spain.

The TCR comes from a human donor in a cohort sampled during active COVID-19. Sequencing was performed on peripheral blood. V gene TRBV27 combines with J gene TRBJ1-4; D remains unclear. This CDR3 reads CASSNRINEKLFF. In DNA form, the CDR3 reads TGTGCCAGCAGTAACAGAATTAATGAAAAACTGTTTTTT.